The following is a T cell receptor (beta chain) sequence with its context. Its antigen is undetermined. This sample was taken from a study of graft-versus-host responses after intestinal transplantation. Study background: Transplant recipients had multivisceral, liver-intestinal, or isolated intestinal grafts. Anti-thymocyte globulin was used for induction in all recipients, who then took tacrolimus and steroids for approximately 3 years. Study observations and caveats: Within the allografts of patients who had graft-donor T cell macrochimerism, graft-versus-host to host-versus-graft clonal ratios were high. There was an association between peak levels of circulating GvH clones and early post-transplant HvG declines.

Libraries were prepared by immunoSEQ multiplex PCR; TCRdb keeps only in-frame clonotypes and omits some of them. Here the sample spans around 45,000 clones, over 85% being singletons. This receptor was taken from a human patient who received an intestinal transplant, so some T cells may come from the graft donor. The starting material was PBMCs, obtained 335 days after intestinal transplant.

CDR3 DNA: TGTGCCACCCAGGGTTACGAGCAGTACTTC. Protein: CATQGYEQYF. The V gene is TRBV28, the J gene TRBJ2-7; tentative D call: TRBD1 (5 bases). This CDR3 comprises 10 residues. Germline-derived CDR1 and CDR2 are MDHEN and SYDVKM. V lost 10 bases and J lost 4, with 8 bases in between.